A single TCR beta chain is shown here with its context. Antigen unknown. This specimen belongs to a study of cytomegalovirus exposure and HLA in healthy donors. At the level of the study: Out of 398 genotyped donors, less than 90% belonged to the Caucasian-associated ancestry cluster. Study-wide points: Usually a TCR sequence was rare, but some public TCRs were found in many donors.

V gave up 3 bases and J gave up 2 bases, with 9 bases separating them. The CDR3 spans 14 residues. CDR1 SNHLY and CDR2 FYNNEI come from the germline V gene. PCR involved 60 Vbeta and 13 Jbeta primers. This table comes from immunoSEQ multiplex PCR, and its TCRdb copy is limited to in-frame clones, with some not included. The table includes more than 95,000 clones, over 80% detected once. The chain couples TRBV2 to TRBJ2-3; D unclear. The material sequenced was PBMCs. The receptor was derived from a man aged 30 to 45 in good health and CMV-seropositive. CDR3 protein: CASSELENTDTQYF. In DNA, the CDR3 is TGTGCCAGCAGTGAGTTAGAAAACACAGATACGCAGTATTTT.